This T cell receptor beta chain emerged from a study of blood T cell repertoires in COVID-19. Study-level background: Sources were T cells, B-cell-depleted T cells, or PBMCs; the material itself was cDNA or gDNA.

Sequenced by immunoSEQ multiplex PCR; TCRdb stores in-frame clones only, minus some. The table records some 220,000 clones, roughly 80% of them present only once. Those who participated ranged in age from roughly 18 to 100 years and resided in about two dozen US areas. Germline CDR1 is MGHRA and CDR2 is YSYEKL. The CDR3 runs to 16 residues. The V gene lost 2 bases and the J gene lost 2 bases, with 15 bases spanning the gap. V and J are TRBV4-1 and TRBJ2-5, with a weak D call TRBD1 (6 bases). This clonotype was obtained from a woman aged 40 to 55 with acute COVID-19. The sequencing sample was made of PBMCs or T cells enriched from blood (not recorded which). The CDR3 nucleotides are TGCGCCAGCAGCCAATTGGGCAGGGGAAGGCAAGAGACCCAGTACTTC. It translates to CASSQLGRGRQETQYF.